This is a list of T cell receptor beta chains from one sample in a study of early T cells in non-severe SARS-CoV-2 infection. TCRdb analysed the 5' RACE reads with MiXCR anew, one entry per CDR3 protein. The sample records about 80,000 distinct CDR3 sequences, roughly an eighth being singletons. The sequencing used whole blood, collected at baseline. These receptors came from an adult who was a healthcare worker with PCR-confirmed SARS-CoV-2 infection or an uninfected control (not recorded which). The donor label of this sample is uncertain. Each CDR3 is given with its conserved first and last residue. A D gene is named only where the DNA matches it firmly. Size is omitted from some rows. Given values are once, few, many or a class for expanded clones.

v_call	j_call	cdr3_length	clone_size	d_call	cdr3_nt	cdr3_aa
TRBV7-9	TRBJ1-4	18	few	TRBD1	TGTGCCAGCAGCTTAGCGTGGGGACAGGGGGCGACTAATGAAAAACTGTTTTTT	CASSLAWGQGATNEKLFF
TRBV12-3/TRBV12-4	TRBJ2-1	17	many	TRBD2	TGTGCCAGCAGTCCGAAACCGCCGCATAGCGGGGGCAATGAGCAGTTCTTC	CASSPKPPHSGGNEQFF
TRBV12-3/TRBV12-4	TRBJ2-3	16	NA	TRBD1	TGTGCCAGCAGACTCCGGGACAGGGCCGGAACAGATACGCAGTATTTT	CASRLRDRAGTDTQYF
TRBV12-3/TRBV12-4	TRBJ2-1	17	few	TRBD1	TGTGCCAGCAGGTCCTCACAGGGGGGTTCCTCCTACAATGAGCAGTTCTTC	CASRSSQGGSSYNEQFF
TRBV20-1	TRBJ2-2	14	many	NA	TGCAGTGCTCCCCCTATGGACGGGGCCGGGGAGCTGTTTTTT	CSAPPMDGAGELFF
TRBV12-3/TRBV12-4	TRBJ2-2	13	few	NA	TGTGCCAGCAGTTTCTTTCCCACCGGGGAGCTGTTTTTT	CASSFFPTGELFF
TRBV11-2	TRBJ2-7	14	many	NA	TGTGCCAGCAGCTTAACGCCATTGAGCTACGAGCAGTACTTC	CASSLTPLSYEQYF
TRBV5-5	TRBJ1-5	16	NA	TRBD1	TGTGCCAGCAGACCTTTGGACAGGGGGCGTGATCAGCCCCAGCATTTT	CASRPLDRGRDQPQHF
TRBV7-3	TRBJ2-7	15	many	TRBD2	TGTGCCAGCAGCTCGCAAGCGGGGGGATCCTACGAGCAGTACTTC	CASSSQAGGSYEQYF
TRBV29-1	TRBJ1-3	12	NA	NA	TGCAGCGGACAGAGCTCTGGAAACACCATATATTTT	CSGQSSGNTIYF
TRBV5-1	TRBJ1-3	15	NA	NA	TGCGCCAGCAGCGAGACAGTCAACTCTGGAAACACCATATATTTT	CASSETVNSGNTIYF
TRBV12-3/TRBV12-4	TRBJ2-2	11	NA	NA	TGTGCCAGCAGTGCCTACCGGGAGCTGTTTTTT	CASSAYRELFF
TRBV12-3/TRBV12-4	TRBJ2-7	12	NA	NA	TGTGCCAGCAGTTTGAGGACAAACGAGCAGTACTTC	CASSLRTNEQYF
TRBV12-5	TRBJ2-3	14	few	NA	TGTGCTAGCCGAGACGGGGGAAACACAGATACGCAGTATTTT	CASRDGGNTDTQYF
TRBV12-3/TRBV12-4	TRBJ1-4	15	NA	NA	TGTGCCAGCAGTTTTCGCTTCCGGGGCGAGGAAAAACTGTTTTTT	CASSFRFRGEEKLFF
TRBV11-2	TRBJ2-7	11	NA	NA	TGTGCCAGCAGCTTCGGGAGAGGGCAGTACTTC	CASSFGRGQYF
TRBV29-1	TRBJ2-5	11	many	NA	TGCAGCGTTCGACTAGTTGGGACCCAGTACTTC	CSVRLVGTQYF
TRBV18	TRBJ1-1	14	few	NA	TGTGCCAGCTCACCTATGGTAGGGGACACTGAAGCTTTCTTT	CASSPMVGDTEAFF
TRBV6-2/TRBV6-3	TRBJ1-2	15	NA	NA	TGTGCCAGCAGTTACGGAACAGTCTCTAACTATGGCTACACCTTC	CASSYGTVSNYGYTF
TRBV2	TRBJ1-2	12	NA	NA	TGTGCCAGCAGTGAGATCCGGCGTGGCTACACCTTC	CASSEIRRGYTF
TRBV18	TRBJ2-2	15	NA	NA	TGTGCCAGCTCACCTACGCCCCGGAATGACGGGGAGCTGTTTTTT	CASSPTPRNDGELFF
TRBV29-1	TRBJ2-3	14	few	TRBD2	TGCAGCGTGGACGGACTAGCGGGGGGAGATACGCAGTATTTT	CSVDGLAGGDTQYF
TRBV4-1	TRBJ2-7	18	many	NA	TGCGCCAGCAGCCAAGAGTCCTTTCGGGTGGGGAATTACTACGAGCAGTACTTC	CASSQESFRVGNYYEQYF
TRBV18	TRBJ1-1	15	NA	NA	TGTGCCAGCTCACCCTCCCCAGGCGAGAACACTGAAGCTTTCTTT	CASSPSPGENTEAFF
TRBV7-2	TRBJ2-1	15	many	NA	TGTGCCAGCAGCCCCGGGACGGGGACTTACAATGAGCAGTTCTTC	CASSPGTGTYNEQFF
TRBV27	TRBJ1-5	15	few	NA	TGTGCCAGCAGTTTAATGGTGGGGGCTGGTCAGCCCCAGCATTTT	CASSLMVGAGQPQHF
TRBV3-1	TRBJ2-2	14	many	NA	TGTGCCAGCAGCCCGGGCGGACACACCGGGGAGCTGTTTTTT	CASSPGGHTGELFF
TRBV7-6	TRBJ2-5	16	few	TRBD2	TGTGCCAGCAGCTGGACTAGCGGGGGCCTACAAGAGACCCAGTACTTC	CASSWTSGGLQETQYF
TRBV30	TRBJ2-7	15	few	TRBD2	TGTGCCTGGAGTGCCGGACTAGCGGGGATATACGAGCAGTACTTC	CAWSAGLAGIYEQYF
TRBV5-1	TRBJ2-3	15	many	TRBD1	TGCGCCAGCAGCGTCCGGACAGGGGGCACAGATACGCAGTATTTT	CASSVRTGGTDTQYF
TRBV7-6	TRBJ2-6	14	few	NA	TGTGCCACCACCCCCACGGCTGGGGCCAACGTCCTGACTTTC	CATTPTAGANVLTF
TRBV20-1	TRBJ2-7	13	many	NA	TGCAGTGCTACGACGAGTTATACGGGGGAGCAGTACTTC	CSATTSYTGEQYF
TRBV4-3	TRBJ2-6	16	NA	NA	TGCGCCAGCAGCCAAGATTGGCTTCCTGGGGCCAACGTCCTGACTTTC	CASSQDWLPGANVLTF
TRBV7-8	TRBJ1-1	14	few	NA	TGTGCCAGCAGCTTAGTGGTAATGAACACTGAAGCTTTCTTT	CASSLVVMNTEAFF
TRBV12-3/TRBV12-4	TRBJ2-7	14	few	NA	TGTGCCAGCAGTCCGGAAAATACCGACTACGAGCAGTACTTC	CASSPENTDYEQYF
TRBV9	TRBJ1-1	12	NA	NA	TGTGCCAGCAGCGTAGGTGGGGGTTTAGCTTTCTTT	CASSVGGGLAFF
TRBV5-1	TRBJ2-3	16	many	NA	TGCGCCAGCAGCCCCCGTACAAGGGACCTAACAGATACGCAGTATTTT	CASSPRTRDLTDTQYF
TRBV15	TRBJ1-1	13	many	NA	TGTGCCACCAGCAGAGATGGCAGGACTGAAGCTTTCTTT	CATSRDGRTEAFF
TRBV7-7	TRBJ2-3	15	few	NA	TGTGCCAGCAGCTTAGCCCCCGATAGCCGAGGTACGCAGTATTTT	CASSLAPDSRGTQYF
TRBV3-1	TRBJ1-2	12	few	NA	TGTGCCAGCAGCCAATCTAGAAGTGGCTACACCTTC	CASSQSRSGYTF
TRBV6-2/TRBV6-3	TRBJ2-7	14	NA	TRBD1	TGTGCCAGCAGTCCTGGACAGGGGGCAGGGGAGCAGTACTTC	CASSPGQGAGEQYF
TRBV19	TRBJ2-2	19	few	TRBD2	TGTGCCAGTAGCCATTCGGGGCTAGCGGGGGGGCCCGACACCGGGGAGCTGTTTTTT	CASSHSGLAGGPDTGELFF
TRBV5-1	TRBJ2-7	15	NA	TRBD2	TGCGCCAGCAGCTTGTCTAGCGGGAGGTTCGACGAGCAGTACTTC	CASSLSSGRFDEQYF
TRBV27	TRBJ2-7	13	many	TRBD1	TGTGCCAGCAGAGTGACAGGGACCTACGAGCAGTACTTC	CASRVTGTYEQYF
TRBV7-2	TRBJ1-1	16	many	NA	TGTGCCAGCAGCCCAAGACGAGGGAGGAGGAACACTGAAGCTTTCTTT	CASSPRRGRRNTEAFF
TRBV12-3/TRBV12-4	TRBJ2-3	16	many	NA	TGTGCCAGCAGCCCACTACGGCCGCGCTGGTCAGATACGCAGTATTTT	CASSPLRPRWSDTQYF
TRBV5-1	TRBJ1-1	14	NA	TRBD1	TGCGCCAGCAGCGCCGGGACAGCTAACACTGAAGCTTTCTTT	CASSAGTANTEAFF
TRBV24-1	TRBJ1-1	12	NA	TRBD1	TGTGCCACCAGTGATCGGACAGGGGAAGCTTTCTTT	CATSDRTGEAFF
TRBV5-1	TRBJ2-5	16	NA	NA	TGCGCCAGCAGCCCGGGGCCCGGACGTAAGCAAGAGACCCAGTACTTC	CASSPGPGRKQETQYF
TRBV12-3/TRBV12-4	TRBJ2-1	17	many	TRBD2	TGTGCCAGCAGTCCGTACGCTACTAGCGGGAATTACAATGAGCAGTTCTTC	CASSPYATSGNYNEQFF
TRBV6-2/TRBV6-3	TRBJ2-7	14	few	NA	TGTGCCAGCGGAGGCATCCGGGGGCGCAACGAGCAGTACTTC	CASGGIRGRNEQYF
TRBV20-1	TRBJ2-7	16	NA	TRBD2	TGCAGTGCTAGCAAGCCGGGACTAGCGGGAACCTACGAGCAGTACTTC	CSASKPGLAGTYEQYF
TRBV25-1	TRBJ1-2	13	NA	NA	TGTGCCAGCAGTGATTGGGGCTCTTATGGCTACACCTTC	CASSDWGSYGYTF
TRBV25-1	TRBJ2-3	13	NA	NA	TGTGCCAGCAGTTATAGGCGGGGAGATACGCAGTATTTT	CASSYRRGDTQYF